A selection of T cell receptor beta chains follows, all from one sample in a study of T cells expressing NK-cell markers. From its re-call of the 5' RACE reads, TCRdb lists each CDR3 protein once, without DNA. The sample shows over 200,000 distinct CDR3 sequences, and 0.39% sits with its ten largest clones. The sequenced sample was blood T cells: a sorted CD56 or NKG2C T cell subset, CD4+ or CD8+ T cells, or bulk PBMC T cells (not recorded which). The receptor source for this set is a man in his late teens or twenties in good health. Each CDR3 is given with its conserved first and last residue. Each record gives: J gene, V gene, CDR3 protein.

TRBJ2-1 | TRBV7-2 | CASSTSRGGYSYNEQFF
TRBJ1-1 | TRBV10-3 | CAISESPGGNTEAFF
TRBJ2-2 | TRBV4-1 | CASSQAGQGANTGELFF
TRBJ2-1 | TRBV12-3/TRBV12-4 | CASARTSARVEQFF
TRBJ1-5 | TRBV5-6 | CASSTSGGQPQHF
TRBJ1-1 | TRBV20-1 | CSARVFSEAFF
TRBJ2-4 | TRBV6-2/TRBV6-3 | CAGSSGSPRGNIQYF
TRBJ2-1 | TRBV12-3/TRBV12-4 | CASRRWDLSTGDEQFF
TRBJ2-6 | TRBV5-6 | CASSSMGAGANVLTF
TRBJ1-3 | TRBV5-6 | CASSLGTGSSGNTIYF
TRBJ2-3 | TRBV12-3/TRBV12-4 | CASSQGLIINTDTQYF
TRBJ2-5 | TRBV5-6 | CASSLGLARRETQYF
TRBJ2-7 | TRBV9 | CASSVEVFREQYF
TRBJ2-1 | TRBV12-3/TRBV12-4 | CASRGLAESSYNEQFF